This passage covers 8 T cell receptor beta chains from one sample sequenced in a study of CD8+ T cells in alopecia areata. Treatment: oral pan-JAK inhibitor, 5-10 mg twice daily. RNA, once extracted, was reverse transcribed into cDNA for use as the sequencing template. Data came from immunoSEQ multiplex PCR; TCRdb stores just in-frame clones and leaves some out. The sample has around 100,000 clones; roughly 40% are singletons. The sequenced sample was CD8+ T cells sorted from blood, obtained at week 24, from a patient treated with tofacitinib. The receptors shown here come from a human donor with alopecia areata.

The genes are TRBV19 and TRBJ2-7; 8 bases align to TRBD1. In germline, CDR1 is LNHDA, CDR2 SQIVND (reference sequence). J gave up 2 bases and V 5 bases, and 8 bases lay outside the gene matches. This CDR3 has 15 residues. CDR3 in DNA: TGTGCCAGTAGTGAATGGACAGGGTCCCCCTACGAGCAGTACTTC. It specifies CASSEWTGSPYEQYF.

This chain links TRBV5-1 with TRBJ1-1; D is ambiguous. Germline V gene sequence: CDR1 SGHRS, CDR2 YFSETQ. The CDR3 spans 15 residues. Trimming removed 0 bases from V and 3 bases from J, with 12 bases in between. As DNA, the CDR3 is TGCGCCAGCAGCTTGGGCTCGCTAGGAGACACTGAAGCTTTCTTT. Protein: CASSLGSLGDTEAFF.

This clone occurred a few times. The chain carries TRBV5-4 and TRBJ2-7; tentatively, D is TRBD2 (6 bases). CDR1 is SGHNT, CDR2 YYREEE, per germline (reference sequence). This CDR3 is 16 amino acids long. Trimming took off 4 bases at V and 0 bases at J, with 17 bases between the two ends. The CDR3 loop is CASSQDSTSPSYEQYF. The CDR3 nucleotides are TGTGCCAGCAGCCAAGATTCGACTAGTCCCTCCTACGAGCAGTACTTC.

This clone turned up a few times. The chain has TRBV11-2 and TRBJ2-7; possibly TRBD2 for D (6 bases). This CDR3 region has 15 residues. CDR1 is SGHAT, CDR2 FQNNGV, per germline. V shed 0 bases and J shed 2 bases, with 11 bases lying between them. The CDR3 region has the DNA TGTGCCAGCAGCTTAGATCGGACTACTACCTACGAGCAGTACTTC. The encoded protein is CASSLDRTTTYEQYF.

V gene TRBV28 combines with J gene TRBJ2-5; TRBD1 matches at 7 bases. V dropped 8 bases and J dropped 4; count of bases not matched to a gene: 10. This CDR3 contains 14 residues. In germline, CDR1 is MDHEN, CDR2 SYDVKM. CDR3 sequence: CASYDQGEGETQYF. Here the CDR3 DNA reads TGTGCCAGCTACGATCAGGGGGAAGGAGAGACCCAGTACTTC.

The chain combines TRBV11-1 with TRBJ2-7; 7 bases are a match to TRBD1. The J segment lost 6 bases and the V segment lost 5 bases, leaving 13 bases of the junction unmatched. The V gene's germline CDR1 is SGHAT and CDR2 FQDESV (reference sequence). The CDR3 runs to 15 residues. The CDR3, as DNA: TGTGCCAGCAGCCCGCTTAGACAGGGTGAGGGCGAGCAGTACTTC. Translated, it gives CASSPLRQGEGEQYF.

This clone is medium-sized within its sample. One junction end does not reproduce the germline sequence, and a read error may be involved. The CDR3 DNA reads as TGTGCCAGCAGCTCCGTTTCCGGGACAGATCACTTC. This sequence encodes CASSSVSGTDHF. This chain uses TRBV7-9 with TRBJ2-5; 7 bases match TRBD1. CDR1 and CDR2 from the germline V gene are SEHNR and FQNEAQ (reference sequence). The CDR3 is 12 residues long.

This clone was seen a handful of times. The chain uses TRBV2 and TRBJ2-3, with D possibly being TRBD2 (6 bases). Between the trimmed V and J ends, which lost 4 bases and 5 bases, there was a span of 7 bases. CDR3 length: 12 amino acids. From germline, CDR1 is SNHLY and CDR2 FYNNEI. The CDR3 loop reads CASSAGGDTQYF. CDR3 bases: TGTGCCAGCAGTGCCGGGGGAGATACGCAGTATTTT.